One sample yielded the 26 T cell receptor beta chains listed below, sequenced in a study of T cell changes during pregnancy in multiple sclerosis. Profiled with immunoSEQ multiplex PCR; TCRdb holds only in-frame clones, not every one. The data contain fewer than 55,000 clones, about 90% of them singletons. The sequencing here drew on CD4+ T cells from peripheral blood mononuclear cells, taken in the third trimester of pregnancy. The receptors stem from a female donor with multiple sclerosis, enrolled in a pregnancy study.

The rearrangement uses TRBV6-5 and TRBJ2-7; a weak D match, TRBD2 (5 bases). The V gene lost 6 bases and the J gene lost 1 base, with 16 bases spanning the gap. Germline-derived CDR1 and CDR2 are MNHEY and SVGAGI. CDR3 size: 15 residues. The DNA of the CDR3 is TGTGCCAGCAGCCGAGGACTCCTAAATTCCTACGAGCAGTACTTC. Protein sequence: CASSRGLLNSYEQYF.

This clone was seen a single time. The rearrangement uses TRBV5-1 and TRBJ1-5; no clear D. This CDR3 contains 14 residues. Looked up from germline, CDR1 is SGHRS and CDR2 is YFSETQ. The V and J ends lost 0 bases and 4 bases respectively, with 8 bases between them. The DNA of the CDR3 is TGCGCCAGCAGCTTGGACGGGATGAATCAGCCCCAGCATTTT. Amino acids: CASSLDGMNQPQHF.

The chain couples TRBV10-3 to TRBJ2-3, with 7 bases identical to TRBD1. V lost 0 bases to trimming and J lost 2 bases; unmatched junction nucleotides: 2. CDR1 is ENHRY, CDR2 SYGVKD, per germline. The CDR3 totals 15 residues. For the CDR3, the DNA is TGTGCCATCAGTGAGTCGAGGGGGCCCACAGATACGCAGTATTTT. Protein sequence: CAISESRGPTDTQYF.

This rearrangement joins TRBV4-2 to TRBJ1-2; D call uncertain. Germline assignment: CDR1 LGHNA and CDR2 YNFKEQ. The CDR3 length is 15 residues. V was cut by 0 bases and J by 0 bases, with 8 bases left in between. CDR3 nucleotides: TGTGCCAGCAGCCAAGACGCCGCTACTAACTATGGCTACACCTTC. Protein: CASSQDAATNYGYTF.

The rearrangement uses TRBV5-6 and TRBJ2-2; D may be TRBD1 (5 bases). V was clipped by 1 base and J by 4 bases, with 14 bases between them. The V gene's germline CDR1 is SGHDT and CDR2 YYEEEE. The CDR3 spans 16 residues. The CDR3 nucleotides are TGTGCCAGCAGCTTGTCTGTAGGGGCGATCACCGGGGAGCTGTTTTTT. This sequence encodes CASSLSVGAITGELFF.

The rearrangement links TRBV15 to TRBJ2-7; no clear D gene. CDR3 length equals 14 residues. Trimming took off 3 bases at V and 3 bases at J, with 12 bases between the two ends. Germline V gene sequence: CDR1 LNHNV, CDR2 YYDKDF (reference sequence). The CDR3 here is CATSSSGLLYEQYF. The CDR3 DNA sequence: TGTGCCACCAGCAGTTCGGGTTTACTCTACGAGCAGTACTTC.

The chain couples TRBV5-1 to TRBJ1-2; 7 nucleotides line up with TRBD1. In germline, CDR1 is SGHRS, CDR2 YFSETQ. CDR3 length: 13 residues. With 6 bases clipped from V and 8 bases from J, the junction kept 10 bases outside the gene matches. CDR3 in amino acids: CASTPGGVKGYTF. The DNA of the CDR3 is TGCGCCAGCACCCCAGGGGGAGTTAAGGGCTACACCTTC.

Written as DNA, the CDR3 is TGTGCCAGCAGCTTAACACGGACAGGGCGAAACACTGAAGCTTTCTTT. It codes for CASSLTRTGRNTEAFF. V gene TRBV11-2 combines with J gene TRBJ1-1, with 8 bases lining up with TRBD1. J lost 2 bases, V lost 2 bases, and 7 bases had no gene match. Germline CDR1 and CDR2: SGHAT and FQNNGV. The CDR3 spans 16 residues.

The rearrangement links TRBV6-1 to TRBJ1-6; D might be TRBD1 (5 bases). V lost 7 bases and J lost 7, with 17 bases in between. The V gene's germline CDR1 is MNHNS and CDR2 SASEGT. This CDR3 has 15 amino acids. As DNA, the CDR3 is TGTGCCAGCAAGTCGGTCCCGGGGGACAATTCACCCCTCCACTTT. It yields the protein CASKSVPGDNSPLHF.

The rearrangement joins TRBV20-1 to TRBJ2-5; D might be TRBD2 (6 bases). The CDR3 is made up of 11 amino acids. Looked up from germline, CDR1 is DFQATT and CDR2 is SNEGSKA (reference sequence). Trimming pared 3 bases from V and 4 bases from J, leaving 6 bases between. The CDR3 DNA sequence: TGCAGTGCTAGGGGGGGAGAGACCCAGTACTTC. It is translated as CSARGGETQYF.

This clone came up once. This chain joins TRBV6-4 and TRBJ2-2; perhaps TRBD2 as D (6 bases). CDR1 is MRHNA and CDR2 is SNTAGT in the germline V gene. This CDR3 contains 17 residues. V was trimmed by 7 bases and J by 5 bases, leaving 23 bases between them. The CDR3 is CASKPRRDGVRTGELFF. The CDR3 DNA sequence: TGTGCCAGCAAGCCAAGGAGGGACGGAGTAAGGACCGGGGAGCTGTTTTTT.

CDR3 residues: CASSIPVDRGRTTTEAFF. CDR3 DNA: TGTGCCAGTAGCATCCCCGTAGACAGGGGGCGGACGACCACTGAAGCTTTCTTT. The V call is TRBV19, the J call TRBJ1-1; TRBD1 aligns across 10 bases. Germline assignment: CDR1 LNHDA and CDR2 SQIVND (reference sequence). The CDR3 contains 18 residues. V was pared by 6 bases and J by 4 bases, with 17 bases of the junction left unmatched.

The rearrangement links TRBV6-5 to TRBJ2-5, with 7 bases that match TRBD1. Looked up from germline, CDR1 is MNHEY and CDR2 is SVGAGI. V lost 6 bases to trimming and J lost 4 bases; unmatched junction nucleotides: 8. The CDR3 consists of 14 residues. The CDR3 region is CASSSGGRRETQYF. CDR3 sequence (DNA): TGTGCCAGCAGCTCAGGGGGTAGGCGAGAGACCCAGTACTTC.

The chain couples TRBV11-2 to TRBJ2-2, with TRBD1 as a possible D gene (6 bases). Germline CDR1 reads SGHAT; CDR2 reads FQNNGV. The CDR3 length is 16 residues. Trimming took off 5 bases at V and 0 bases at J, with 13 bases between the two ends. The CDR3: CASSHIQGANTGELFF. The CDR3 DNA follows: TGTGCCAGCAGCCATATACAGGGAGCGAACACCGGGGAGCTGTTTTTT.

The CDR3: CATSRDLQGGTDTQYF. The CDR3 DNA reads TGTGCCACCAGCAGAGATCTCCAGGGGGGCACAGATACGCAGTATTTT. V is TRBV15 and J is TRBJ2-3; 7 nucleotides match TRBD1. This CDR3 region has 16 residues. Looked up from germline, CDR1 is LNHNV and CDR2 is YYDKDF (reference sequence). Trimming removed 0 bases from V and 1 base from J; junction bases left unmatched: 4. Combining the CDR3 with reference TRBV15 and TRBJ2-3 gives the whole variable domain DAMVIQNPRYQVTQFGKPVTLSCSQTLNHNVMYWYQQKSSQAPKLLFHYYDKDFNNEADTPDNFQSRRPNTSFCFLDIRSPGLGDTAMYLCATSRDLQGGTDTQYFGPGTRLTVL.

V gene TRBV9 combines with J gene TRBJ2-1, with 7 bases identical to TRBD1. The CDR3 spans 15 residues. Germline CDR1 and CDR2: SGDLS and YYNGEE. The junction had 9 bases not matched to a gene; V was cut back by 4 bases and J by 5 bases. CDR3 sequence: CASSPQRGHNNEQFF. CDR3 coding DNA: TGTGCCAGCAGCCCACAAAGGGGGCATAACAATGAGCAGTTCTTC. Full variable domain (remainder filled in from reference TRBV9 and TRBJ2-1): DSGVTQTPKHLITATGQRVTLRCSPRSGDLSVYWYQQSLDQGLQFLIQYYNGEERAKGNILERFSAQQFPDLHSELNLSSLELGDSALYFCASSPQRGHNNEQFFGPGTRLTVL.

This clone was seen only once. V usage is TRBV4-2 and J usage is TRBJ2-1; 9 bases agree with TRBD2. V shed 0 bases, J shed 0 bases, and the junction held 6 bases outside the gene matches. This CDR3 comprises 18 residues. In germline, CDR1 is LGHNA, CDR2 YNFKEQ. The CDR3: CASSQEASGVSSYNEQFF. In nucleotides, the CDR3 is TGTGCCAGCAGCCAAGAAGCTAGCGGGGTCAGCTCCTACAATGAGCAGTTCTTC.

V gene TRBV5-1 combines with J gene TRBJ2-7, with 9 bases aligning to TRBD1. CDR1 and CDR2 from the germline V gene are SGHRS and YFSETQ. This CDR3 is built from 15 residues. With V trimmed by 3 bases and J by 5 bases, 9 bases remained unmatched. The chain's CDR3 is CASSSGTGWQDEQYF. Here the CDR3 DNA reads TGCGCCAGCAGCTCGGGGACAGGGTGGCAGGACGAGCAGTACTTC.

V is TRBV5-1 and J is TRBJ2-5, with D possibly being TRBD2 (6 bases). Germline CDR1 reads SGHRS; CDR2 reads YFSETQ. V lost 7 bases to trimming and J lost 2 bases, with 15 bases between them. The CDR3 contains 14 residues. CDR3 DNA: TGCGCCAGCCGCAATTGGGGGGTTCAAGAGACCCAGTACTTC. Its protein is CASRNWGVQETQYF.

V is TRBV7-9 and J is TRBJ1-1; D is unresolved. The CDR3 is 14 residues long. CDR1 and CDR2 (germline): SEHNR, FQNEAQ (reference sequence). Trimming removed 4 bases at V and 1 base at J, with 10 bases between. This CDR3 reads CASSWETSNTEAFF. The CDR3 nucleotides are TGTGCCAGCAGCTGGGAGACATCGAACACTGAAGCTTTCTTT.

The genes are TRBV5-6 and TRBJ1-2, with unresolved D. The CDR3 is 13 residues long. Trimming removed 0 bases at V and 4 bases at J, with 7 bases between. The germline gives CDR1 SGHDT, CDR2 YYEEEE. In DNA, the CDR3 is TGTGCCAGCAGCTTGGGTGTATCCTATGGCTACACCTTC. Translation: CASSLGVSYGYTF.

The chain is built from TRBV5-4 and TRBJ2-6; D unresolved. Germline assignment: CDR1 SGHNT and CDR2 YYREEE (reference sequence). V was cut by 5 bases and J by 2 bases, with 8 bases left in between. This CDR3 contains 14 residues. The CDR3 DNA follows: TGTGCCAGCAGGTTGCAGGCTGGGGCCAACGTCCTGACTTTC. Translation gives CASRLQAGANVLTF.

CDR3 DNA sequence: TGCACCAGCAGCCTCCCAGGGGGGAGCACAGATACGCAGTATTTT. This encodes CTSSLPGGSTDTQYF. The rearrangement uses TRBV1 and TRBJ2-3; the table names TRBD1, a call not compared with the DNA. TRBV1 is flagged as a pseudogene. The CDR3 is made up of 15 amino acids.

This sequence joins TRBV4-2 and TRBJ2-3; 7 bases are shared with TRBD2. The V segment lost 0 bases and the J segment 5 bases; nucleotides outside the gene matches: 8. CDR3 length: 16 amino acids. CDR1 is LGHNA, CDR2 YNFKEQ, per germline. CDR3 nucleotide sequence: TGTGCCAGCAGCCAAGAGTATGGCGGGGGTAGAGATACGCAGTATTTT. Translated, it gives CASSQEYGGGRDTQYF.

This chain joins TRBV29-1 and TRBJ2-5, with TRBD2 identical over 10 bases. The V gene end was trimmed by 2 bases and the J gene end by 5 bases; junction bases not matched to a gene: 11. Germline-derived CDR1 and CDR2 are SQVTM and ANQGSEA. CDR3 size: 16 residues. CDR3 nucleotide sequence: TGCAGCGTTGAAAACCCCGGGACTAGCGTTTCGGAGACCCAGTACTTC. Its translation is CSVENPGTSVSETQYF.

This clone was seen just once. V usage is TRBV11-2 and J usage is TRBJ1-2; no clear D. CDR3 length: 14 residues. V was clipped by 1 base and J by 4 bases, with 10 bases between them. The germline V gene has CDR1 SGHAT and CDR2 FQNNGV. CDR3 nucleotide sequence: TGTGCCAGCAGCTTAGGGTCTGGGCTCTATGGCTACACCTTC. Its protein product is CASSLGSGLYGYTF. Drawing the rest from reference TRBV11-2 and TRBJ1-2, the complete variable domain is EAGVAQSPRYKIIEKRQSVAFWCNPISGHATLYWYQQILGQGPKLLIQFQNNGVVDDSQLPKDRFSAERLKGVDSTLKIQPAKLEDSAVYLCASSLGSGLYGYTFGSGTRLTVV.